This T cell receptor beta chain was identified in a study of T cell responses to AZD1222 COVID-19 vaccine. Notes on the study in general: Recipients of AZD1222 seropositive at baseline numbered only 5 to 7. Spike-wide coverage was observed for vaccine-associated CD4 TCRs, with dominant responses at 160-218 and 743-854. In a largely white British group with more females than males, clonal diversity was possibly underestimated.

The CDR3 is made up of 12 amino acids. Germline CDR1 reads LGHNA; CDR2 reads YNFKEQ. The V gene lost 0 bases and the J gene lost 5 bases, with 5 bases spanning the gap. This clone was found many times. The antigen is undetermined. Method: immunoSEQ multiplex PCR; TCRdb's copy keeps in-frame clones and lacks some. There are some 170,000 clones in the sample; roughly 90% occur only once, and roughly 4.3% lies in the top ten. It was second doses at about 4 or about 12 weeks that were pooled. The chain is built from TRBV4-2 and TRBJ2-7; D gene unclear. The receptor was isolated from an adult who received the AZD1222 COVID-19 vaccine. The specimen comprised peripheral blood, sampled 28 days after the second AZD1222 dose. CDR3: CASSQDGNEQYF. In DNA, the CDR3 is TGTGCCAGCAGCCAAGATGGGAACGAGCAGTACTTC.